The 5 T cell receptor beta chains below all came from one sample that was sequenced in a study of T-cell memory formation after mild COVID-19. TCRdb reprocessed the 5' RACE reads with MiXCR, giving one entry per CDR3 protein. The profile covers 350,000 to 450,000 distinct CDR3 sequences, with 20% to 30% appearing a single time and about 8.7% taken by the ten largest. What was sequenced was PBMCs or a T cell subset sorted from them (not recorded which). The receptors originated from an adult woman who had mild COVID-19 (a few samples of this study predate the infection). Cell type and time point are not known.

The CDR3 nucleotides are TGTGCCAGCAGCCAAGATCTTGCGGGAGGGATCACCTACGAGCAGTACTTC. Translating gives CASSQDLAGGITYEQYF. The genes are TRBV3-1 and TRBJ2-7, with 9 bases identical to TRBD2. CDR1 is LGHDT, CDR2 YNNKEL, per germline (reference sequence). V lost 0 bases and J lost 2; bases outside the gene matches: 8. This CDR3 contains 17 residues.

The chain links TRBV15 to TRBJ1-2, with D possibly matching TRBD1 (5 bases). Germline loops: CDR1 LNHNV, CDR2 YYDKDF (reference sequence). Deletions cut 0 bases from V and 0 bases from J, with 14 bases between. CDR3 length: 17 residues. The CDR3 DNA is TGTGCCACCAGCAGAGACGGGGCAGGGAAGGCTAACTATGGCTACACCTTC. As protein: CATSRDGAGKANYGYTF.

The V gene is TRBV19, the J gene TRBJ2-1; 9 bases match TRBD2. Unmatched junction bases numbered 8, after V lost 4 bases and J lost 4 bases. The germline V gene encodes CDR1 LNHDA and CDR2 SQIVND (reference sequence). The CDR3 contains 16 residues. The chain's CDR3 is CASSRDSGGPYNEQFF. In DNA form, the CDR3 reads TGTGCCAGTAGTAGAGATAGCGGGGGACCTTACAATGAGCAGTTCTTC.

This clonotype was counted between two and nine times. CDR3 nucleotide sequence: TGTGCCAGCAGCCCAGGCGGGGGAGGGAATTACAATGAGCAGTTCTTC. It translates to CASSPGGGGNYNEQFF. This chain connects TRBV7-9 to TRBJ2-1, with 7 bases aligning to TRBD2. The CDR3 consists of 16 residues. Unmatched junction bases numbered 11, after V lost 5 bases and J lost 4 bases. Looked up from germline, CDR1 is SEHNR and CDR2 is FQNEAQ (reference sequence).

This clonotype occurred many times. The gene calls are TRBV14 and TRBJ2-1; 7 bases fit TRBD1. Trimming removed 4 bases from V and 9 bases from J; junction bases left unmatched: 15. Germline V lookup: CDR1 SGHDN, CDR2 FVKESK. The CDR3 consists of 16 residues. The CDR3 spells CASSLWTGGSSGEQFF. CDR3 nucleotides: TGTGCCAGCAGCCTGTGGACAGGCGGCTCGAGCGGTGAGCAGTTCTTC.